The T cell receptor (beta chain) described here comes from a study of Ad26.COV2.S vaccination and SARS-CoV-2 variants. TCRdb's table, derived via immunoSEQ multiplex PCR, lists solely in-frame clones and lacks some. The table has 350,000 to 450,000 clones, about 91% seen once. With regard to this clone: The antigen is not known.

Regarding the study as a whole: Placebo recipients and vaccine recipients were similar in non-spike TCR breadth. Substantial post-vaccination breadth of spike-specific CD8+ and CD4+ T cell responses was reported. Breadth and depth estimates from TCRs may understate total T cell responses. Vaccinees showed greater spike-specific TCR breadth than placebo recipients.

Germline values: CDR1 SGHNT, CDR2 YYREEE (reference sequence). V was pared by 4 bases and J by 5 bases, with 5 bases of the junction left unmatched. This CDR3 has 13 amino acids. This chain connects TRBV5-4 to TRBJ2-5, with 7 bases lining up with TRBD2. The TCR comes from a human donor who had recovered from COVID-19. Here the sequenced sample was peripheral blood, taken after recovery from COVID-19. The CDR3 sequence is CASSGGEVETQYF. CDR3 nucleotides: TGTGCCAGCAGCGGGGGGGAGGTGGAGACCCAGTACTTC.